A single sample is the source of the 20 T cell receptor beta chains below, sequenced in a study of CD8 T cells in ankylosing spondylitis. TCRdb re-called the 5' RACE reads through MiXCR, storing one row per CDR3 protein. The table records roughly 40,000 distinct CDR3 sequences, approximately 11% of them present only once. Sequenced material: blood, either unsorted or a sorted T cell fraction (not recorded which). These receptors were collected from a male donor with ankylosing spondylitis or in good health (not recorded which).

This clonotype has ten or more counts. This rearrangement joins TRBV12-3 or TRBV12-4 to TRBJ2-7; D might be TRBD1 (5 bases). The CDR3 has 16 residues. The V end was cut by 5 bases, the J end by 2 bases, with 19 bases between. The CDR3, as DNA: TGTGCCAGCAGTGTGGACAAGAGTGATCTTACCTACGAGCAGTACTTC. Translating gives CASSVDKSDLTYEQYF.

This clonotype was recorded a few times. This chain connects TRBV7-2 to TRBJ1-1; 10 nucleotides align to TRBD1. This CDR3 has 15 amino acids. J was trimmed by 0 bases and V by 5 bases; bases with no gene match: 3. From germline, CDR1 is SGHTA and CDR2 FQGNSA. The CDR3 DNA follows: TGTGCCAGCAGCCGGACAGGGGGAGTGAACACTGAAGCTTTCTTT. This translates into CASSRTGGVNTEAFF.

There are many counts of this clonotype. The V and J genes are TRBV29-1 and TRBJ2-7; D may correspond to TRBD1 or TRBD2 (7 bases each). The germline gives CDR1 SQVTM, CDR2 ANQGSEA. The CDR3 is made up of 13 amino acids. Between the trimmed V and J ends, which lost 6 bases and 6 bases, there was a span of 18 bases. CDR3 in DNA: TGCAGCGTCCTCCCAGGGGGGGCGGGCGAGCAGTACTTC. Translated: CSVLPGGAGEQYF.

This clonotype showed up many times. This chain uses TRBV12-3 or TRBV12-4 with TRBJ2-5; D is perhaps TRBD1 or TRBD2 (5 bases each). V gave up 6 bases and J gave up 6 bases, with 26 bases separating them. This CDR3 has 17 amino acids. The CDR3 DNA reads TGTGCCAGCAGCAAAAGGTTAATGAGAGGGGACGTACAGACCCAGTACTTC. Translated: CASSKRLMRGDVQTQYF.

In this sample, this clonotype turned up many times. This rearrangement joins TRBV12-3 or TRBV12-4 to TRBJ2-7; D not certain. The CDR3 runs to 13 residues. V lost 2 bases to trimming and J lost 6 bases, with 11 bases between them. This CDR3 reads CASSLQVVREQYF. DNA for the CDR3: TGTGCCAGCAGTTTACAGGTTGTGCGCGAGCAGTACTTC.

This clonotype has ten or more counts. The chain uses TRBV7-8 and TRBJ1-1; no clear D. In germline, CDR1 is SGHVS, CDR2 FQNEAQ. There are 12 residues in the CDR3. The ends were cut back, 4 bases at V and 5 bases at J, with 8 bases in the middle. CDR3 nucleotide sequence: TGTGCCAGCAGCTGGGCCGGAACTGAAGCTTTCTTT. Residues: CASSWAGTEAFF.

The table lists this clonotype with many counts. The chain carries TRBV10-3 and TRBJ1-6; D gene uncertain. The CDR3 is 12 residues long. The germline V and J ends were trimmed by 8 bases and 2 bases, with 4 bases remaining between them. CDR1 is ENHRY and CDR2 is SYGVKD in the germline V gene. CDR3 coding DNA: TGTGCCATCGGGGCCTATAATTCACCCCTCCACTTT. This translates into CAIGAYNSPLHF.

This sequence joins TRBV7-2 and TRBJ1-3, with 10 nucleotides matching TRBD1. Trimming removed 7 bases from V and 1 base from J; junction bases left unmatched: 7. CDR3 size: 16 residues. The germline CDR1 and CDR2 sequences are SGHTA and FQGNSA. The CDR3, as DNA: TGTGCCAGCACCCTACGGGACAGGGGATCTGGAAACACCATATATTTT. Translated: CASTLRDRGSGNTIYF.

In this sample, this clonotype turned up many times. The chain employs TRBV5-1 and TRBJ2-2; D is perhaps TRBD2 (6 bases). With 7 bases removed from V and 3 bases from J, the gap between germline ends came to 10 bases. The CDR3 spans 13 residues. The germline V gene encodes CDR1 SGHRS and CDR2 YFSETQ. The CDR3 DNA is TGCGCCAGCGGGCCGGGGGACACCGGGGAGCTGTTTTTT. This sequence encodes CASGPGDTGELFF.

The table lists this clonotype with many counts. The V gene is TRBV20-1, the J gene TRBJ1-2; D unresolved. There are 11 residues in the CDR3. Trimming cost V 3 bases and J 8 bases, with 10 bases left between them. CDR1 DFQATT and CDR2 SNEGSKA come from the germline V gene (reference sequence). The CDR3 loop is CSASRGRGYTF. The CDR3 DNA reads as TGCAGTGCTAGTCGTGGCCGGGGCTACACCTTC.

The table lists this clonotype with many counts. The chain couples TRBV12-3 or TRBV12-4 to TRBJ2-3; TRBD2 aligns across 7 bases. This CDR3 has 14 residues. The trim removed 3 bases at V and 4 bases at J, leaving 4 bases unmatched. The CDR3 spells CASSFGGRADTQYF. In nucleotides, the CDR3 is TGTGCCAGCAGTTTCGGGGGGAGGGCAGATACGCAGTATTTT.

This clonotype occurred many times. V and J are TRBV6-2 or TRBV6-3 and TRBJ1-2, with 10 bases that match TRBD1. Germline V gene sequence: CDR1 MNHEY, CDR2 SVGEGT. Trimming cost V 5 bases and J 4 bases; bases outside gene matches: 25. The CDR3 has 21 residues. The DNA of the CDR3 is TGTGCCAGCAGTCTGTGGCGGACAGGGGGACTCTCCGATAGGGATTCCTATGGCTACACCTTC. Its translation is CASSLWRTGGLSDRDSYGYTF.

Note on this clonotype: A much larger clone differs by one base, so this may be a read error. CDR3 bases: TGTGTCAGAAAAGCGGGGCGGCCGGTCGAGCAGTACTTC. Translated: CVRKAGRPVEQYF. V usage is TRBV27 and J usage is TRBJ2-7; TRBD2 aligns across 7 bases. Germline V gene lookup returns CDR1 MNHEY and CDR2 SMNVEV (reference sequence). The CDR3 consists of 13 residues.

The chain links TRBV20-1 to TRBJ2-3; 13 positions match TRBD2. This CDR3 is 17 amino acids long. The J segment lost 2 bases and the V segment lost 6 bases, leaving 11 bases of the junction unmatched. The V gene's germline CDR1 is DFQATT and CDR2 SNEGSKA (reference sequence). CDR3 in amino acids: CSASTGTSGDLTDTQYF. CDR3 bases: TGCAGTGCGTCTACCGGGACTAGCGGGGATCTCACAGATACGCAGTATTTT.

At least ten counts were recorded for this clonotype. The V and J genes are TRBV12-3 or TRBV12-4 and TRBJ1-1; D ambiguous. The CDR3 covers 12 residues. Trimming stripped 3 bases from V and 9 bases from J, with 11 bases between. The CDR3 protein is CASSLGNGQAFF. CDR3 coding DNA: TGTGCCAGCAGTTTGGGGAACGGCCAAGCTTTCTTT.

On this clonotype itself: This may arise from a read error, as a much more abundant clone is one base away. The J gene is TRBJ2-7, the V gene TRBV2; the match to TRBD2 covers 9 bases. The CDR3 is 17 residues long. Germline CDR1 and CDR2: SNHLY and FYNNEI. This CDR3 reads CASSLTVLAGSSYGQYF. The CDR3 nucleotides read TGTGCCAGCAGCCTGACCGTTCTAGCGGGGAGCTCCTACGGGCAGTACTTC.

V is TRBV29-1 and J is TRBJ1-1; no firm D call. V lost 3 bases, J lost 0 bases, and 2 bases lay in between. The CDR3 is 11 amino acids. The germline gives CDR1 SQVTM, CDR2 ANQGSEA. Here the CDR3 reads CSVEVNTEAFF. The CDR3 coding sequence is TGCAGCGTTGAGGTGAACACTGAAGCTTTCTTT.

This clonotype was picked up one time. V is TRBV28 and J is TRBJ2-2, with D possibly being TRBD1 or TRBD2 (7 bases each). V lost 6 bases to trimming and J lost 5 bases, with 16 bases between them. Germline V gene data show CDR1 as MDHEN and CDR2 as SYDVKM. This CDR3 region has 15 residues. DNA for the CDR3: TGTGCCAGCAGAGTCCAGGGGGGGCTGACCGGGGAGCTGTTTTTT. Protein: CASRVQGGLTGELFF.

This clonotype was found a few times. The chain employs TRBV28 and TRBJ1-1; D is perhaps TRBD1 (6 bases). Germline assignment: CDR1 MDHEN and CDR2 SYDVKM. V was trimmed by 4 bases and J by 1 base, leaving 13 bases between them. The CDR3 runs 15 residues. As DNA, the CDR3 is TGTGCCAGCAGTTCCGCGGGACAAGAGAACACTGAAGCTTTCTTT. This translates into CASSSAGQENTEAFF.

This clonotype was counted at least ten times. The genes are TRBV19 and TRBJ2-5; D possibly corresponds to TRBD1 (6 bases). This CDR3 is built from 15 residues. Looked up from germline, CDR1 is LNHDA and CDR2 is SQIVND (reference sequence). Trimming pared 1 base from V and 7 bases from J, leaving 16 bases between. This CDR3 reads CASSIVSTGVATQYF. In DNA form, the CDR3 reads TGTGCCAGTAGTATAGTCTCGACAGGAGTGGCGACCCAGTACTTC.